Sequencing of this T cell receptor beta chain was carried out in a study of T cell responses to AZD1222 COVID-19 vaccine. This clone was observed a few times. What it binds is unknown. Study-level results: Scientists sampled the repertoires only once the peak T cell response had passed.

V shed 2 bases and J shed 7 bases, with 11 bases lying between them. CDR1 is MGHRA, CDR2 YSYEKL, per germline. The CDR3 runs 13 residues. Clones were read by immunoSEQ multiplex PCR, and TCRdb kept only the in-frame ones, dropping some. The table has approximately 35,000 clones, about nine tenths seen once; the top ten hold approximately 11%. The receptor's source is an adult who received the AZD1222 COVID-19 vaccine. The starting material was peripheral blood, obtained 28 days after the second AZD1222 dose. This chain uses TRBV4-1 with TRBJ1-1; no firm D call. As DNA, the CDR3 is TGCGCCAGCAGCCAAAATCCATACCATGAAGCTTTCTTT. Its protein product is CASSQNPYHEAFF.